This TCR beta chain was recovered during a study of blood T cell repertoires in COVID-19. Study summary: Some COVID-19 samples were acute and others convalescent; all came from the United States, Italy and Spain.

This CDR3 spans 21 amino acids. Germline CDR1 and CDR2: KGHDR and SFDVKD. V lost 3 bases, J lost 2 bases, and 12 bases stayed unmatched. Clones were read by immunoSEQ multiplex PCR, and TCRdb kept only the in-frame ones, dropping some. The table lists some 150,000 clones, 84% of them singletons. The clonotype originates from a man aged 35 to 55 who had recovered from COVID-19. The sequencing input was peripheral blood. The chain couples TRBV24-1 to TRBJ2-6; 13 nucleotides match TRBD2. The CDR3 spells CATSDLWTSGSGLPGANVLTF. Written as DNA, the CDR3 is TGTGCCACCAGTGATCTATGGACTAGCGGGAGCGGGCTCCCTGGGGCCAACGTCCTGACTTTC.